The 20 T cell receptor beta chains below were found in one sample sequenced in a study of shared clonotypes between healthy human individuals (dated by TCRdb to the early 2020s). Preparation of the library involved the immunoSEQ multiplex PCR assay. TCRdb limited this immuneACCESS table to in-frame rearrangements with V and J called. A share of clones is missing; checked studies link under half to unresolved V genes, and the rest is unexplained. The sample yields 450,000 to 600,000 clones; about four fifths were counted once. 10% to 15% of the sample comes from the top ten. What was sequenced was PBMCs. Receptors originate from a woman aged 40 to 49 in good health. Some clones in this sample may be carry-over from other donors' samples.

J is TRBJ2-7 and V is TRBV5-4; 8 bases map to TRBD2. The CDR3 runs to 14 residues. Trimming at V came to 5 bases and at J to 0 bases, leaving 4 bases not matched to a gene. Germline V gene lookup returns CDR1 SGHNT and CDR2 YYREEE (reference sequence). The CDR3, as DNA: TGTGCCAGCAGGACCGGGACTAGCTCCTACGAGCAGTACTTC. Its protein product is CASRTGTSSYEQYF.

The chain is built from TRBV4-2 and TRBJ2-1; D is undetermined. Germline assignment: CDR1 LGHNA and CDR2 YNFKEQ. Trimming shortened V by 1 base and J by 3 bases, and 13 bases separated the two germline ends. The CDR3 sequence is 16 residues long. This CDR3 reads CASSQVQAEGYNEQFF. DNA for the CDR3: TGTGCCAGCAGCCAAGTTCAGGCGGAAGGCTACAATGAGCAGTTCTTC.

This clone has more than one count but fewer than ten. The V and J genes are TRBV9 and TRBJ1-1; maybe TRBD1 (6 bases). Germline CDR1 SGDLS, CDR2 YYNGEE. This CDR3 comprises 14 residues. The germline V and J ends were trimmed by 6 bases and 4 bases, with 16 bases remaining between them. The CDR3 here is CASNPRGGPTEAFF. The CDR3 nucleotides are TGTGCCAGCAACCCTAGAGGGGGGCCCACTGAAGCTTTCTTT.

The chain joins TRBV13 to TRBJ1-2; D uncertain. The CDR3 has 13 amino acids. Looked up from germline, CDR1 is PRHDT and CDR2 is FYEKMQ (reference sequence). Trimming took off 7 bases at V and 4 bases at J, with 13 bases between the two ends. CDR3: CASNKGGIYGYTF. The CDR3 nucleotides read TGTGCCAGCAATAAAGGCGGGATCTATGGCTACACCTTC.

The genes are TRBV10-2 and TRBJ2-1; the D gene is possibly TRBD2 (6 bases). The V gene's germline CDR1 is WSHSY and CDR2 SAAADI. V was pared by 6 bases and J by 5 bases, with 14 bases between. CDR3 length: 14 residues. DNA of the CDR3: TGCGCCAGCAGCCCCGGGACTTTTCACAATGAGCAGTTCTTC. Amino acids: CASSPGTFHNEQFF.

J is TRBJ1-1 and V is TRBV30, with D tentatively TRBD1 (5 bases). The V gene lost 1 base and the J gene lost 0 bases, with 18 bases spanning the gap. Germline V CDR1 and CDR2: GTSNPN, SVGIG (reference sequence). This CDR3 is 17 amino acids long. The CDR3 nucleotides read TGTGCCTGGAGTGAGTGGGTAACAGGAGACATGAACACTGAAGCTTTCTTT. Amino acids: CAWSEWVTGDMNTEAFF.

The chain carries TRBV28 and TRBJ2-5; tentatively, D is TRBD1 (6 bases). The CDR3 consists of 11 residues. Germline CDR1 is MDHEN and CDR2 is SYDVKM. The V end lost 8 bases, the J end lost 7 bases, and 11 bases lay between the germline ends. In nucleotides, the CDR3 is TGTGCCAGCCAGAAACAGGGGACCCAGTACTTC. It encodes CASQKQGTQYF.

The V gene is TRBV4-1, the J gene TRBJ1-2; D is undetermined. V lost 4 bases to trimming and J lost 1 base, with 16 bases between them. This CDR3 spans 16 amino acids. CDR1 and CDR2 (germline): MGHRA, YSYEKL. CDR3 bases: TGCGCCAGCAGCCCCAAGAATGGAACCCTTAACTATGGCTACACCTTC. Amino acid sequence: CASSPKNGTLNYGYTF.

The chain is built from TRBV28 and TRBJ2-2; the D is unclear. CDR1 MDHEN and CDR2 SYDVKM come from the germline V gene. V shed 6 bases and J shed 1 base, with 18 bases lying between them. CDR3 length: 17 amino acids. CDR3 sequence (DNA): TGTGCCAGCAGGGGTTCCCGACCGCCAAAGAACACCGGGGAGCTGTTTTTT. Its protein product is CASRGSRPPKNTGELFF.

The gene calls are TRBV19 and TRBJ1-4; D is undetermined. The CDR3 length is 14 residues. CDR1 LNHDA and CDR2 SQIVND come from the germline V gene (reference sequence). Trimming pared 4 bases from V and 0 bases from J, leaving 6 bases between. CDR3 DNA sequence: TGTGCCAGTAGTACTCAAGCAACTAATGAAAAACTGTTTTTT. The encoded protein is CASSTQATNEKLFF.

Comments on this clone: Compared with germline, one end of the junction differs, possibly owing to a read error. This CDR3 is also generated by other DNA sequences in the sample. The CDR3 loop is CASSLGGQSTDTQYF. The CDR3 region has the DNA TGTGCCAGCAGCTTGGGGGGACAGAGCACGGATACGCAGTATTTT. The V call is TRBV5-4, the J call TRBJ2-3, with 7 bases fitting TRBD1. Germline V CDR1 and CDR2: SGHNT, YYREEE (reference sequence). The CDR3 is 15 residues long.

The chain employs TRBV5-8 and TRBJ2-5, with D perhaps being TRBD1 or TRBD2 (5 bases each). Germline CDR1 and CDR2: SGHTS and YDEGEE. CDR3 size: 12 residues. Between the trimmed V and J ends, which lost 4 bases and 5 bases, there was a span of 9 bases. CDR3 amino acids: CASSRQRETQYF. As DNA, the CDR3 is TGTGCCAGCAGCCGACAGCGGGAGACCCAGTACTTC.

This clone was seen repeatedly, ten times or more. The CDR3 sequence: CAITGQVNSPLHF. The CDR3 DNA sequence: TGTGCCATCACGGGACAGGTTAATTCACCCCTCCACTTT. V usage is TRBV28 and J usage is TRBJ1-6; 8 positions agree with TRBD1. Losses at the gene ends were 10 bases for V and 6 bases for J; bases not matched to a gene: 5. CDR3 length: 13 amino acids. Germline V gene sequence: CDR1 MDHEN, CDR2 SYDVKM.

This chain links TRBV10-3 with TRBJ2-7; D not certain. The V end was cut by 3 bases, the J end by 4 bases, with 4 bases between. CDR3 length: 11 amino acids. Germline CDR1 and CDR2: ENHRY and SYGVKD. The DNA for the CDR3 is TGTGCCATCAGTGATTTATACGAGCAGTACTTC. Translating gives CAISDLYEQYF.

V gene TRBV5-6 combines with J gene TRBJ2-1, with D unclear. The CDR3 loop spans 12 amino acids. From germline, CDR1 is SGHDT and CDR2 YYEEEE. V was trimmed by 2 bases and J by 7 bases, leaving 7 bases between them. The CDR3, as DNA: TGTGCCAGCAGCTTTTTTGGGAATGAGCAGTTCTTC. Translated, it gives CASSFFGNEQFF.

This chain connects TRBV19 to TRBJ2-1; D assignment may be TRBD1 or TRBD2 (6 bases each). With 5 bases removed from V and 9 bases from J, the gap between germline ends came to 17 bases. The CDR3 is 14 amino acids. Germline values: CDR1 LNHDA, CDR2 SQIVND (reference sequence). This chain's CDR3 is CASSYGGSGREQFF. The CDR3 region has the DNA TGTGCCAGTAGTTACGGGGGCTCCGGTCGTGAGCAGTTCTTC.

Remarks on this clone: A single base is all that separates this from a far larger clone, so a read error is likely. The gene calls are TRBV2 and TRBJ2-3; 8 bases fit TRBD2. Trimming removed 4 bases from V and 0 bases from J; junction bases left unmatched: 12. The CDR3 runs 18 residues. Germline assignment: CDR1 SNHLY and CDR2 FYNNEI. The CDR3 sequence is CASSGLTSGDSSTDTQYF. Here the CDR3 DNA reads TGTGCCAGCAGTGGCCTTACTAGCGGAGACTCTAGCACAGATACGCAGTATTTT.

In this sample, this clone turned up a few times. V and J are TRBV2 and TRBJ1-1, with D hard to call. There are 13 residues in the CDR3. V was pared by 3 bases and J by 5 bases, with 10 bases between. Germline lookup yields CDR1 SNHLY and CDR2 FYNNEI. The CDR3 bases are TGTGCCAGCAGTGACTATCCGCGGACTGAAGCTTTCTTT. This gives the protein CASSDYPRTEAFF.

The chain is built from TRBV29-1 and TRBJ1-5, with D hard to call. Looked up from germline, CDR1 is SQVTM and CDR2 is ANQGSEA. Between the trimmed V and J ends, which lost 5 bases and 2 bases, there was a span of 10 bases. CDR3 length: 13 amino acids. CDR3 sequence (DNA): TGCAGCGTTCAGGTATTTGGCAATCAGCCCCAGCATTTT. It encodes CSVQVFGNQPQHF.

The V call is TRBV7-8, the J call TRBJ2-5, with 12 bases matching TRBD2. There are 18 residues in the CDR3. Per the germline V gene, CDR1 is SGHVS and CDR2 is FQNEAQ. Trimming took 1 base from V and 4 from J; bases not matched to a gene: 10. Here the CDR3 DNA reads TGTGCCAGCAGCTTAGAAAGGACTAGCGGGATGGATCGAGAGACCCAGTACTTC. Encoded protein: CASSLERTSGMDRETQYF. Looking up the rest from reference TRBV7-8 and TRBJ2-5 gives the full variable domain: GAGVSQSPRYKVAKRGQDVALRCDPISGHVSLFWYQQALGQGPEFLTYFQNEAQLDKSGLPSDRFFAERPEGSVSTLKIQRTQQEDSAVYLCASSLERTSGMDRETQYFGPGTRLLVL.